Presented here are 14 T cell receptor beta chains from one specimen sequenced in a study of T cell changes during pregnancy in multiple sclerosis. Only in-frame clones appear in the TCRdb table, and some are missing; sequencing was by immunoSEQ multiplex PCR. The sample carries around 95,000 clones, around 92% recorded once. The sequencing here drew on peripheral blood, taken after pregnancy. The receptors were gathered from a female donor in good health, enrolled as a control in a pregnancy study.

This chain connects TRBV5-6 to TRBJ2-7; 7 nucleotides align to TRBD2. CDR1 is SGHDT, CDR2 YYEEEE, per germline. The V segment lost 4 bases and the J segment 0 bases; nucleotides outside the gene matches: 7. The CDR3 runs to 15 residues. The CDR3 nucleotides read TGTGCCAGCAGCGTCTCCGGGACTATCTCCTACGAGCAGTACTTC. Its translation is CASSVSGTISYEQYF.

This clone has just one count. The junction departs from the called germline gene at one end, perhaps through a read error. This chain links TRBV12-5 with TRBJ2-5; 13 bases are shared with TRBD2. The CDR3 spans 16 residues. CDR1 is LGHNT, CDR2 FRNRAP, per germline. CDR3 protein: CASGLGLAGSKETQYF. In nucleotides, the CDR3 is TGTGCTAGTGGCTTGGGACTAGCGGGGAGCAAAGAGACCCAGTACTTC.

This chain uses TRBV4-1 with TRBJ1-5; D is uncertain. CDR1 MGHRA and CDR2 YSYEKL come from the germline V gene. V was pared by 2 bases and J by 0 bases, with 8 bases between. This CDR3 is 15 amino acids long. The CDR3 region is CASSQLQSSNQPQHF. The CDR3, as DNA: TGCGCCAGCAGCCAATTACAAAGTAGCAATCAGCCCCAGCATTTT.

The chain couples TRBV18 to TRBJ1-2; 10 bases align to TRBD1. The CDR3 runs 15 residues. V was clipped by 2 bases and J by 6 bases; unmatched bases: 6. Germline V gives CDR1 KGHSH, CDR2 LQKENI. The CDR3 nucleotides read TGTGCCAGCTCACCAATAGGGACAGGGGCGGATGGCTACACCTTC. Its protein is CASSPIGTGADGYTF.

The rearrangement uses TRBV9 and TRBJ1-3; D remains unclear. Trimming took off 0 bases at V and 0 bases at J, with 16 bases between the two ends. Per germline, CDR1 SGDLS and CDR2 YYNGEE. This CDR3 comprises 18 residues. CDR3 coding DNA: TGTGCCAGCAGCGTAGGGTCAGGTTCTCTCCGCTCTGGAAACACCATATATTTT. Encoded protein: CASSVGSGSLRSGNTIYF. Complete variable domain (other parts from reference TRBV9 and TRBJ1-3): DSGVTQTPKHLITATGQRVTLRCSPRSGDLSVYWYQQSLDQGLQFLIQYYNGEERAKGNILERFSAQQFPDLHSELNLSSLELGDSALYFCASSVGSGSLRSGNTIYFGEGSWLTVV.

The V and J genes are TRBV19 and TRBJ2-1; TRBD2 matches 7 bases. Looked up from germline, CDR1 is LNHDA and CDR2 is SQIVND (reference sequence). The CDR3 consists of 14 residues. The V and J ends lost 5 bases and 0 bases, in that order; junction bases with no gene match: 1. The CDR3 DNA is TGTGCCAGTAGTTGGGGGGGCTCCTACAATGAGCAGTTCTTC. This gives the protein CASSWGGSYNEQFF.

The chain links TRBV27 to TRBJ2-5, with 10 bases fitting TRBD1. Germline CDR1 is MNHEY and CDR2 is SMNVEV (reference sequence). This CDR3 region has 16 residues. Trimming at V came to 0 bases and at J to 5 bases, leaving 6 bases not matched to a gene. Written as DNA, the CDR3 is TGTGCCAGCAGTTTATCACGACAGGGGGCTGGGGAGACCCAGTACTTC. Residues: CASSLSRQGAGETQYF.

V gene TRBV28 combines with J gene TRBJ1-2, with D unclear. Germline V gene lookup returns CDR1 MDHEN and CDR2 SYDVKM. V dropped 5 bases and J dropped 4 bases, with 11 bases sitting between them. The CDR3 consists of 13 residues. The CDR3 region has the DNA TGTGCCAGCAGTCCTACAGTCGGCTATGGCTACACCTTC. Amino acid sequence: CASSPTVGYGYTF.

This sequence joins TRBV7-3 and TRBJ2-1, with 8 bases identical to TRBD1. Germline V lookup: CDR1 SGHTA, CDR2 FQGTGA. The CDR3 consists of 17 residues. J gave up 6 bases and V 2 bases, and 12 bases lay outside the gene matches. The CDR3 spells CASSLRGTGVLGNEQFF. The CDR3 coding sequence is TGTGCCAGCAGCTTACGGGGGACAGGTGTTTTAGGCAATGAGCAGTTCTTC.

The chain has TRBV2 and TRBJ1-5; the match to TRBD1 covers 8 bases. Germline V gene data show CDR1 as SNHLY and CDR2 as FYNNEI. The length of the CDR3 is 16 residues. J lost 7 bases, V lost 6 bases, and 14 bases had no gene match. CDR3: CASSDRGQGTGQPQHF. In DNA, the CDR3 is TGTGCCAGCAGCGATAGAGGACAGGGCACCGGGCAGCCCCAGCATTTT.

The chain uses TRBV18 and TRBJ1-5; TRBD1 aligns across 8 bases. This CDR3 is built from 14 residues. Looked up from germline, CDR1 is KGHSH and CDR2 is LQKENI. Germline trimming cut 3 bases from V and 6 bases from J; bases unmatched to any gene: 4. The CDR3 reads CASSPQQGGQPQHF. The CDR3 nucleotides read TGTGCCAGCTCACCGCAACAGGGGGGTCAGCCCCAGCATTTT. The entire variable domain, with the rest obtained from reference TRBV18 and TRBJ1-5, is as follows: NAGVMQNPRHLVRRRGQEARLRCSPMKGHSHVYWYRQLPEEGLKFMVYLQKENIIDESGMPKERFSAEFPKEGPSILRIQQVVRGDSAAYFCASSPQQGGQPQHFGDGTRLSIL.

The rearrangement links TRBV6-1 to TRBJ1-6; no firm D call. Trimming removed 4 bases from V and 9 bases from J, with 13 bases in between. CDR3 size: 14 residues. From germline, CDR1 is MNHNS and CDR2 SASEGT. The CDR3 DNA reads TGTGCCAGCAGTGCTTCAGGTGGTAGTTCACCCCTCCACTTT. It specifies CASSASGGSSPLHF.

The rearrangement links TRBV2 to TRBJ1-2; perhaps TRBD1 as D (5 bases). There are 14 residues in the CDR3. V lost 7 bases, J lost 3 bases, and 15 bases lay in between. Germline CDR1 is SNHLY and CDR2 is FYNNEI. This CDR3 is CASKPRDSHYGYTF. As DNA, the CDR3 is TGTGCCAGCAAACCACGAGACAGTCACTATGGCTACACCTTC.

The rearrangement joins TRBV6-1 to TRBJ1-5; D gene ambiguous. This CDR3 comprises 13 residues. Germline lookup yields CDR1 MNHNS and CDR2 SASEGT. The V end lost 2 bases, the J end lost 6 bases, and 8 bases lay between the germline ends. As DNA, the CDR3 is TGTGCCAGCAGTGAACCGGGGTTTCAGCCCCAGCATTTT. Protein: CASSEPGFQPQHF.